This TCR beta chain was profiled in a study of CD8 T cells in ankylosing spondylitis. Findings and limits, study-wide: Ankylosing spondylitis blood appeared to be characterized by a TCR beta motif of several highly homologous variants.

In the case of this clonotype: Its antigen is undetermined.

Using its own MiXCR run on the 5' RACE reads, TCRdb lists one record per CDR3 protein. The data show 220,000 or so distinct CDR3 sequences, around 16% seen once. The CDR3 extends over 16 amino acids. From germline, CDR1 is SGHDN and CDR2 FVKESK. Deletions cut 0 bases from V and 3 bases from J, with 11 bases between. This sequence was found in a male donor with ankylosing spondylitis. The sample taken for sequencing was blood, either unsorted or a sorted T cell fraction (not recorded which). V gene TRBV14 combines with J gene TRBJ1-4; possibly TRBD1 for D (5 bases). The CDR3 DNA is TGTGCCAGCAGCCAAGATTTCAGGGTCCCTAATGAAAAACTGTTTTTT. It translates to CASSQDFRVPNEKLFF. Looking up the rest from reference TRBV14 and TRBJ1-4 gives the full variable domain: EAGVTQFPSHSVIEKGQTVTLRCDPISGHDNLYWYRRVMGKEIKFLLHFVKESKQDESGMPNNRFLAERTGGTYSTLKVQPAELEDSGVYFCASSQDFRVPNEKLFFGSGTQLSVL.